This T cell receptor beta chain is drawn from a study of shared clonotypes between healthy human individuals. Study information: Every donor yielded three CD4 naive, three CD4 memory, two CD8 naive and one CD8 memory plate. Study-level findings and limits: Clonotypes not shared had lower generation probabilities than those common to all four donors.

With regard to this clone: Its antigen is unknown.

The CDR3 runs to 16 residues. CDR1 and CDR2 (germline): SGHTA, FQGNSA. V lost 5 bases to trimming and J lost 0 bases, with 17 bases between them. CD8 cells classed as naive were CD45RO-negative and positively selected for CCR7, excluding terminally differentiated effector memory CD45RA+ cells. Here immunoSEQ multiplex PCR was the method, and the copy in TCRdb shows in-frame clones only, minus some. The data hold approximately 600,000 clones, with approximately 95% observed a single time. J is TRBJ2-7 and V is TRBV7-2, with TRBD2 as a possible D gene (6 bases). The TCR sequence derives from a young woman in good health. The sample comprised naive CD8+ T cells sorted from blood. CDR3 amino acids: CASSPTRDLSSYEQYF. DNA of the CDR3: TGTGCCAGCAGCCCGACCCGGGACTTGAGCTCCTACGAGCAGTACTTC. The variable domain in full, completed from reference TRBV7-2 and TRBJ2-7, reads GAGVSQSPSNKVTEKGKDVELRCDPISGHTALYWYRQSLGQGLEFLIYFQGNSAPDKSGLPSDRFSAERTGGSVSTLTIQRTQQEDSAVYLCASSPTRDLSSYEQYFGPGTRLTVT.